This T cell receptor beta chain comes out of a study of T cells in Graves' hyperthyroidism and ophthalmopathy. Study overall: Peripheral blood sampling occurred at initial diagnosis, before any treatment. Findings and caveats of the study: Onset of ophthalmopathy came a median 6.5 months after the model predicted it. Blood also held most thyroid clonotypes expanded beyond 0.001.

Amplification of TCR beta CDR3 regions was performed using RNA transcripts as template. In the first-round RT-PCR of the TCR CDR3, the HTBI primer set was used. A single record per CDR3 protein comes from TCRdb applying MiXCR to the multiplex PCR reads. This sample has about 420,000 distinct CDR3 sequences; 15% to 19% occur once, and the top ten carry over 12%. Newly diagnosed hyperthyroidism patients aged 18 to 65 years had disease lasting under 2 months. This clonotype has at least ten counts. The antigen is unknown. Germline assignment: CDR1 SGHAT and CDR2 FQNNGV. V lost 5 bases and J lost 2, with 13 bases in between. CDR3 length equals 14 residues.

The source material was blood. The chain recombines TRBV11-2 with TRBJ2-7; D gene uncertain. The source is a woman aged 18-30 years with Graves' hyperthyroidism. This CDR3 is CASSRPSAPYEQYF. DNA of the CDR3: TGTGCCAGCAGCCGCCCCAGCGCACCCTACGAGCAGTACTTC.